Below are 20 T cell receptor beta chains sequenced from a single sample in a study of T cell repertoires in cytomegalovirus infection. Each CDR3 protein is one row after TCRdb ran MiXCR on the reads. The repertoire holds some 940,000 distinct CDR3 sequences, with roughly 30% as singletons. These TCRs' antigens remain unknown. The source material was cultured CD8+ T cells from PBMCs, sampled from culture after CMV antigen stimulation. The receptors were gathered from a human donor in good health (CMV status not recorded). Some clones in this sample may be carry-over from other donors' samples.

This chain uses TRBV12-5 with TRBJ2-7; D is tentatively TRBD1 or TRBD2 (5 bases each). The CDR3 length is 15 residues. Trimming stripped 5 bases from V and 0 bases from J, with 14 bases between. Germline V lookup: CDR1 LGHNT, CDR2 FRNRAP. This CDR3 is CASGPSRDGSYEQYF. CDR3 sequence (DNA): TGTGCTAGTGGTCCATCCCGGGACGGCTCCTACGAGCAGTACTTC.

The chain is built from TRBV29-1 and TRBJ2-2, with TRBD1 identical over 7 bases. The V gene's germline CDR1 is SQVTM and CDR2 ANQGSEA. V trimming: 1 base; J trimming: 4 bases; junction bases outside the gene matches: 9. The CDR3 is made up of 16 amino acids. The CDR3 loop is CSVEGGPGQVTGELFF. Here the CDR3 DNA reads TGCAGCGTTGAAGGGGGACCCGGACAGGTCACCGGGGAGCTGTTTTTT.

The rearrangement joins TRBV15 to TRBJ1-1; 7 bases align to TRBD1. The CDR3 contains 16 residues. CDR1 and CDR2 from the germline V gene are LNHNV and YYDKDF (reference sequence). The V and J ends lost 0 bases and 0 bases, in that order; junction bases with no gene match: 4. The CDR3: CATSRDGGTVNTEAFF. DNA for the CDR3: TGTGCCACCAGCAGAGATGGGGGGACAGTGAACACTGAAGCTTTCTTT.

This chain uses TRBV6-5 with TRBJ1-2; D is uncertain. The CDR3 is made up of 11 amino acids. V lost 7 bases to trimming and J lost 8 bases, with 11 bases between them. Germline V gives CDR1 MNHEY, CDR2 SVGAGI. The CDR3 sequence is CASTAGEGYTF. CDR3 sequence (DNA): TGTGCCAGCACCGCCGGGGAAGGCTACACCTTC.

V gene TRBV15 combines with J gene TRBJ1-6, with TRBD1 matching 7 bases. V gave up 0 bases and J gave up 7 bases; unmatched junction bases: 9. Germline CDR1 LNHNV, CDR2 YYDKDF (reference sequence). This CDR3 has 17 amino acids. In DNA form, the CDR3 reads TGTGCCACCAGCAGAGAGAATCTACAGGGGTGGAATTCACCCCTCCACTTT. Translated, it gives CATSRENLQGWNSPLHF.

This clonotype was observed many times. The V and J genes are TRBV4-1 and TRBJ2-1; tentative D call: TRBD2 (5 bases). Between the trimmed V and J ends, which lost 3 bases and 3 bases, there was a span of 6 bases. Germline CDR1 is MGHRA and CDR2 is YSYEKL. This CDR3 is 13 amino acids long. CDR3 coding DNA: TGCGCCAGCAGCCACCGGGGCTACAATGAGCAGTTCTTC. This gives the protein CASSHRGYNEQFF.

V usage is TRBV6-5 and J usage is TRBJ2-7, with no clear D. The CDR3 is 15 residues long. Per germline, CDR1 MNHEY and CDR2 SVGAGI. The ends were cut back, 6 bases at V and 0 bases at J, with 15 bases in the middle. Here the CDR3 DNA reads TGTGCCAGCAGGAAGAGTCTTTTGAGCTCCTACGAGCAGTACTTC. Its translation is CASRKSLLSSYEQYF.

The chain is built from TRBV12-3 or TRBV12-4 and TRBJ2-3, with TRBD2 identical over 7 bases. The CDR3 loop spans 13 amino acids. The J segment lost 5 bases and the V segment lost 6 bases, leaving 5 bases of the junction unmatched. The CDR3 nucleotides read TGTGCCAGCAGCCGACGGGGGGAAGATACGCAGTATTTT. Translation gives CASSRRGEDTQYF.

The chain links TRBV6-2 or TRBV6-3 to TRBJ2-7; D remains ambiguous. Trimming removed 5 bases from V and 6 bases from J, with 11 bases in between. This CDR3 is 12 amino acids long. CDR1 is MNHEY, CDR2 SVGEGT, per germline. The CDR3 is CASSESWIEQYV. CDR3 DNA sequence: TGTGCCAGCAGTGAATCTTGGATCGAGCAGTACGTC.

The V and J genes are TRBV27 and TRBJ2-7, with D maybe TRBD1 (6 bases). Germline CDR1 and CDR2: MNHEY and SMNVEV (reference sequence). This CDR3 contains 14 residues. Trimming cost V 2 bases and J 3 bases, with 11 bases left between them. The CDR3 is CASSLGQGHYEQYV. As DNA, the CDR3 is TGTGCCAGCAGTTTAGGGCAGGGACACTACGAGCAGTACGTC.

At least ten counts were recorded for this clonotype. The rearrangement uses TRBV7-2 and TRBJ2-3, with 8 bases matching TRBD2. The J segment lost 0 bases and the V segment lost 7 bases, leaving 18 bases of the junction unmatched. This CDR3 contains 19 residues. Germline CDR1 and CDR2: SGHTA and FQGNSA. CDR3 bases: TGTGCCAGCACCCCTGGGGACCTAAGCGGGGGAGCTAGCACAGATACGCAGTATTTT. Residues: CASTPGDLSGGASTDTQYF.

This clonotype has only one observation. The rearrangement links TRBV5-6 to TRBJ2-5; TRBD1 is a possible D gene (6 bases). The CDR3 has 16 residues. Looked up from germline, CDR1 is SGHDT and CDR2 is YYEEEE. Trimming shortened V by 4 bases and J by 4 bases, and 20 bases separated the two germline ends. CDR3 in amino acids: CASSPDTPKGGETQYF. In DNA form, the CDR3 reads TGTGCCAGCAGCCCGGACACCCCGAAAGGGGGAGAGACCCAGTACTTC.

The J gene is TRBJ1-3, the V gene TRBV3-1; D remains ambiguous. V dropped 6 bases and J dropped 0 bases, with 12 bases sitting between them. There are 15 residues in the CDR3. Germline loops: CDR1 LGHDT, CDR2 YNNKEL (reference sequence). Here the CDR3 DNA reads TGTGCCAGCAGTCACTCCCGGAGCTCTGGAAACACCATATATTTT. Its translation: CASSHSRSSGNTIYF.

This clonotype was seen a handful of times. This chain joins TRBV20-1 and TRBJ2-7; the match to TRBD1 covers 7 bases. Per germline, CDR1 DFQATT and CDR2 SNEGSKA (reference sequence). This CDR3 region has 14 residues. V shed 0 bases and J 1 base; nucleotides not matched to a gene: 3. The CDR3 DNA reads as TGCAGTGCTAGAGATCCGGACAGGTCCTACGAGCAGTACTTC. Amino acid sequence: CSARDPDRSYEQYF.

This clonotype was found a few times. The chain combines TRBV7-6 with TRBJ1-2; D remains ambiguous. Germline CDR1 is SGHVS and CDR2 is FNYEAQ. The CDR3 is 15 amino acids. The germline V and J ends were trimmed by 1 base and 5 bases, with 14 bases remaining between them. The DNA for the CDR3 is TGTGCCAGCAGCTTAGGTCCGGGGTCGGGTTATGGCTACACCTTC. Translation: CASSLGPGSGYGYTF.

This clonotype was counted only a few times. The chain combines TRBV2 with TRBJ2-7; tentatively, D is TRBD1 or TRBD2 (5 bases each). The CDR3 is 13 amino acids. CDR1 is SNHLY and CDR2 is FYNNEI in the germline V gene. V was clipped by 6 bases and J by 5 bases, with 14 bases between them. CDR3 loop: CASSGDGFDEQYF. CDR3 sequence (DNA): TGTGCCAGCAGCGGGGACGGCTTTGACGAGCAGTACTTC.

V usage is TRBV2 and J usage is TRBJ1-4; 7 nucleotides agree with TRBD1. The CDR3 has 18 amino acids. Germline lookup yields CDR1 SNHLY and CDR2 FYNNEI. Trimming removed 4 bases from V and 8 bases from J; junction bases left unmatched: 19. The CDR3 loop reads CASSAGRNRGPNSEKLFF. The CDR3 region has the DNA TGTGCCAGCAGTGCGGGGAGGAACAGGGGACCAAACTCCGAAAAACTGTTTTTT. The entire variable domain, with the rest obtained from reference TRBV2 and TRBJ1-4, is as follows: EPEVTQTPSHQVTQMGQEVILRCVPISNHLYFYWYRQILGQKVEFLVSFYNNEISEKSEIFDDQFSVERPDGSNFTLKIRSTKLEDSAMYFCASSAGRNRGPNSEKLFFGSGTQLSVL.

This sequence joins TRBV7-6 and TRBJ2-3; 12 bases are shared with TRBD2. The CDR3 is 17 amino acids. CDR1 and CDR2 from the germline V gene are SGHVS and FNYEAQ. V lost 1 base to trimming and J lost 7 bases; unmatched junction nucleotides: 9. CDR3 residues: CASSLGRLAGVFHTQYF. CDR3 DNA: TGTGCCAGCAGCTTAGGAAGACTAGCGGGGGTTTTCCATACGCAGTATTTT. Combining the CDR3 with reference TRBV7-6 and TRBJ2-3 gives the whole variable domain GAGVSQSPRYKVTKRGQDVALRCDPISGHVSLYWYRQALGQGPEFLTYFNYEAQQDKSGLPNDRFSAERPEGSISTLTIQRTEQRDSAMYRCASSLGRLAGVFHTQYFGPGTRLTVL.

This clonotype appeared a few times. The chain joins TRBV28 to TRBJ2-2; 12 nucleotides agree with TRBD2. CDR1 is MDHEN, CDR2 SYDVKM, per germline. This CDR3 has 18 amino acids. The ends lost 2 bases at V and 1 base at J; junction bases unmatched: 5. The CDR3 sequence: CASSLGLAGRMNTGELFF. The CDR3 DNA sequence: TGTGCCAGCAGTTTAGGACTAGCGGGGAGAATGAACACCGGGGAGCTGTTTTTT.

This clonotype was seen a handful of times. The rearrangement joins TRBV12-3 or TRBV12-4 to TRBJ1-5; D might be TRBD1 (6 bases). The CDR3 runs 15 residues. V lost 5 bases to trimming and J lost 0 bases, with 11 bases between them. DNA of the CDR3: TGTGCCAGCAGTCAGGGGACAAGTAGCAATCAGCCCCAGCATTTT. Encoded protein: CASSQGTSSNQPQHF.